These 10 T cell receptor beta chains share one sample of origin, sequenced in a study of blood T cells in healthy people across ages. A second PCR, run for about 6 to 11 cycles, used a sample-barcoded 5' primer plus a J-beta primer mix. TCRdb used MiXCR to reprocess the 5' RACE reads, holding one entry per CDR3 protein. The sample holds around 1,000,000 distinct CDR3 sequences, approximately 25% seen once. This sample also belongs to another study, concerning T cells of mothers and their children.

The sequencing input was blood. All receptors derive from a girl aged 2 to 10 in good health.

The chain joins TRBV28 to TRBJ1-4; 7 bases map to TRBD1. The trim removed 8 bases at V and 3 bases at J, leaving 18 bases unmatched. The CDR3 runs 18 residues. The V gene's germline CDR1 is MDHEN and CDR2 SYDVKM. The CDR3 loop is CASSDRAVREGPNEKLFF. CDR3 DNA sequence: TGTGCCAGCTCAGACAGGGCGGTTAGAGAGGGTCCTAATGAAAAACTGTTTTTT. Using reference TRBV28 and TRBJ1-4 for the parts outside the CDR3, the full variable domain is DVKVTQSSRYLVKRTGEKVFLECVQDMDHENMFWYRQDPGLGLRLIYFSYDVKMKEKGDIPEGYSVSREKKERFSLILESASTNQTSMYLCASSDRAVREGPNEKLFFGSGTQLSVL.

This clonotype was seen only a few times. The gene calls are TRBV10-3 and TRBJ2-5; D perhaps matches TRBD2 (6 bases). Trimming shortened V by 4 bases and J by 4 bases, and 13 bases separated the two germline ends. Germline loops: CDR1 ENHRY, CDR2 SYGVKD. This CDR3 has 14 amino acids. The CDR3 bases are TGTGCCATCAGTGCTTCGGGGGAGGCAGAGACCCAGTACTTC. It specifies CAISASGEAETQYF.

The V call is TRBV7-9, the J call TRBJ2-5, with TRBD2 matching 7 bases. The J call may not be correct, given that the DNA end is closer to TRBJ2-1. The CDR3 has 16 amino acids. Germline lookup yields CDR1 SEHNR and CDR2 FQNEAQ (reference sequence). The CDR3 protein is CASSLAGAGVLGEQFF. CDR3 bases: TGTGCCAGCAGCTTAGCCGGTGCGGGAGTGCTAGGTGAGCAGTTCTTC.

CDR3 DNA: TGTGCCAGCAGGCCAGGTCCAGGCTGGACTGATAAGCAGTACTTC. Its protein product is CASRPGPGWTDKQYF. This sequence joins TRBV5-6 and TRBJ2-5; D is perhaps TRBD2 (5 bases). Germline V gives CDR1 SGHDT, CDR2 YYEEEE. V lost 5 bases, J lost 11 bases, and 25 bases lay in between. This CDR3 region has 15 residues.

There are a few counts of this clonotype. V gene TRBV24-1 combines with J gene TRBJ1-2; no reliable D call. The CDR3 runs 11 residues. V was trimmed by 2 bases and J by 3 bases, leaving 0 bases between them. Germline V gene data show CDR1 as KGHDR and CDR2 as SFDVKD. CDR3 amino acids: CATSDYYGYTF. CDR3 DNA: TGTGCCACCAGTGATTACTATGGCTACACCTTC.

The V and J genes are TRBV10-3 and TRBJ1-5; D unclear. The CDR3 sequence is 12 residues long. Germline lookup yields CDR1 ENHRY and CDR2 SYGVKD. Deletions cut 8 bases from V and 4 bases from J, with 9 bases between. CDR3 DNA sequence: TGTGCCATCGGCACGGAAAATCAGCCCCAGCATTTT. Encoded protein: CAIGTENQPQHF.

This clonotype came up a few times. The chain employs TRBV2 and TRBJ1-2; D is uncertain. This CDR3 contains 13 residues. Germline V gives CDR1 SNHLY, CDR2 FYNNEI. Trimming stripped 4 bases from V and 3 bases from J, with 9 bases between. CDR3 amino acids: CASSGRTDYGYTF. CDR3 nucleotides: TGTGCCAGCAGTGGCAGGACGGACTATGGCTACACCTTC.

This chain links TRBV20-1 with TRBJ1-4; TRBD1 is a possible D gene (5 bases). Trimming removed 6 bases from V and 0 bases from J, with 17 bases in between. Germline V gene data show CDR1 as DFQATT and CDR2 as SNEGSKA (reference sequence). The CDR3 consists of 16 residues. CDR3 DNA sequence: TGCAGTGCGCCGATGGGACGAAATGCAACTAATGAAAAACTGTTTTTT. Amino acid sequence: CSAPMGRNATNEKLFF.

This chain joins TRBV6-1 and TRBJ2-2, with 8 bases identical to TRBD2. The CDR3 runs 14 residues. Germline loops: CDR1 MNHNS, CDR2 SASEGT. V dropped 8 bases and J dropped 2; count of bases not matched to a gene: 4. In DNA, the CDR3 is TGTGCCAGCGAACTAGCGGTAAACACCGGGGAGCTGTTTTTT. Its protein is CASELAVNTGELFF.

The chain employs TRBV12-3 or TRBV12-4 and TRBJ2-1, with 10 bases matching TRBD1. The CDR3 runs to 14 residues. Trimming took 3 bases from V and 8 from J; bases not matched to a gene: 4. The CDR3 sequence is CASSFRDRGDEQFF. In nucleotides, the CDR3 is TGTGCCAGCAGTTTCCGGGACAGGGGCGATGAGCAGTTCTTC.